This T cell receptor beta chain was identified in a study of T cells after yellow fever vaccination. General study points: Clones from primary vaccination mostly reappeared after the booster (around 96% CD4, approximately 86% CD8).

Trimming cost V 0 bases and J 6 bases; bases outside gene matches: 1. This CDR3 has 15 residues. This clonotype occurred a few times. Its antigen is not known. TCRdb processed the 5' RACE reads anew with MiXCR; each CDR3 protein has one entry. The sample has a few hundred thousand distinct CDR3 sequences; 7% to 10% are singletons. The rearrangement joins TRBV12-3 or TRBV12-4 to TRBJ1-5; TRBD1 matches at 11 bases. The starting material was PBMCs, obtained more than 40 days after the first yellow fever vaccination. This receptor was obtained from a man aged 18 to 30 who received the YFV17D yellow fever vaccine. Written as DNA, the CDR3 is TGTGCCAGCAGTTTAGCGGGACAGGGGGGTCAGCCCCAGCATTTT. This codes for CASSLAGQGGQPQHF.